Shown below are 18 T cell receptor beta chains from a single sample sequenced in a study of T cell changes during pregnancy in multiple sclerosis. TCRdb's copy holds only in-frame clones and misses some; the assay was immunoSEQ multiplex PCR. The sample yields some 110,000 clones, around 90% seen once. This specimen consisted of peripheral blood, obtained after pregnancy. All receptors derive from a female donor with multiple sclerosis, enrolled in a pregnancy study.

The rearrangement uses TRBV11-2 and TRBJ2-7, with TRBD1 matching over 7 bases. The CDR3 is 14 amino acids. Germline assignment: CDR1 SGHAT and CDR2 FQNNGV. Unmatched junction bases numbered 4, after V lost 5 bases and J lost 0 bases. CDR3 in amino acids: CASSRRGNSYEQYF. The CDR3 bases are TGTGCCAGCAGCCGCAGGGGGAACTCCTACGAGCAGTACTTC.

This chain links TRBV27 with TRBJ2-1, with 12 bases that match TRBD2. Germline assignment: CDR1 MNHEY and CDR2 SMNVEV (reference sequence). V shed 5 bases, J shed 2 bases, and the junction held 7 bases outside the gene matches. The CDR3 extends over 17 amino acids. The CDR3 is CASSARRLAGAYNEQFF. The CDR3 DNA reads as TGTGCCAGCAGTGCTCGCCGACTAGCGGGAGCCTACAATGAGCAGTTCTTC.

The rearrangement uses TRBV13 and TRBJ2-7, with a weak D call TRBD1 (6 bases). Deletions cut 5 bases from V and 2 bases from J, with 13 bases between. This CDR3 contains 14 residues. Germline V gives CDR1 PRHDT, CDR2 FYEKMQ (reference sequence). CDR3 sequence: CASSQGYTTYEQYF. The CDR3 DNA sequence: TGTGCCAGCAGCCAGGGGTATACGACCTACGAGCAGTACTTC.

CDR3 nucleotide sequence: TGTGCCAGTCGGGACAGGGACCCCCCTAACACAGATACGCAGTATTTT. Translated, it gives CASRDRDPPNTDTQYF. The chain carries TRBV19 and TRBJ2-3, with 9 bases aligning to TRBD1. J lost 2 bases, V lost 8 bases, and 11 bases had no gene match. This CDR3 is 16 amino acids long. CDR1 and CDR2 from the germline V gene are LNHDA and SQIVND (reference sequence).

The genes are TRBV7-8 and TRBJ1-2; D unclear. There are 12 residues in the CDR3. Germline CDR1 and CDR2: SGHVS and FQNEAQ. The V gene lost 1 base and the J gene lost 4 bases, with 4 bases spanning the gap. CDR3 loop: CASSLDSYGYTF. The CDR3 bases are TGTGCCAGCAGCTTAGACAGCTATGGCTACACCTTC.

This chain joins TRBV5-4 and TRBJ1-1; D remains unclear. The ends were cut back, 0 bases at V and 5 bases at J, with 11 bases in the middle. Looked up from germline, CDR1 is SGHNT and CDR2 is YYREEE (reference sequence). CDR3 length: 14 amino acids. The CDR3 bases are TGTGCCAGCAGCTTGGAACAGCTAACGACTGAAGCTTTCTTT. Translated, it gives CASSLEQLTTEAFF.

The gene calls are TRBV5-4 and TRBJ2-2, with D perhaps matching TRBD1 (5 bases). The CDR3 is 16 residues long. Germline V lookup: CDR1 SGHNT, CDR2 YYREEE (reference sequence). Trimming took off 0 bases at V and 2 bases at J, with 11 bases between the two ends. CDR3 in amino acids: CASSLGLQGNTGELFF. CDR3 nucleotide sequence: TGTGCCAGCAGCTTGGGGTTGCAGGGTAACACCGGGGAGCTGTTTTTT.

The rearrangement links TRBV30 to TRBJ2-1; 7 bases align to TRBD1. This CDR3 has 15 residues. Germline CDR1 is GTSNPN and CDR2 is SVGIG (reference sequence). V shed 4 bases, J shed 2 bases, and the junction held 8 bases outside the gene matches. The CDR3 region has the DNA TGTGCCTGGATCTCACAGGGGTCTACCTACAATGAGCAGTTCTTC. Its protein product is CAWISQGSTYNEQFF.

V usage is TRBV30 and J usage is TRBJ1-6; TRBD1 matches 8 bases. The CDR3 has 15 residues. The junction had 10 bases not matched to a gene; V was cut back by 4 bases and J by 8 bases. Germline CDR1 and CDR2: GTSNPN and SVGIG (reference sequence). The CDR3 sequence is CAWTPQGAAYSPLHF. The CDR3 DNA sequence: TGTGCCTGGACCCCCCAGGGGGCGGCATATTCACCCCTCCACTTT.

The chain employs TRBV15 and TRBJ1-4; D perhaps matches TRBD1 (6 bases). CDR3 size: 15 residues. Trimming left V 8 bases short and J 2 bases short, with 15 bases between. Looked up from germline, CDR1 is LNHNV and CDR2 is YYDKDF (reference sequence). CDR3 bases: TGTGCCACCGGACTTGGGGGGGCCACTAATGAAAAACTGTTTTTT. Its translation is CATGLGGATNEKLFF. Full variable domain (outside the CDR3, taken from reference TRBV15 and TRBJ1-4): DAMVIQNPRYQVTQFGKPVTLSCSQTLNHNVMYWYQQKSSQAPKLLFHYYDKDFNNEADTPDNFQSRRPNTSFCFLDIRSPGLGDTAMYLCATGLGGATNEKLFFGSGTQLSVL.

V and J are TRBV6-5 and TRBJ2-7; D possibly corresponds to TRBD2 (5 bases). The CDR3 has 16 amino acids. V gave up 0 bases and J gave up 3 bases, with 15 bases separating them. Germline assignment: CDR1 MNHEY and CDR2 SVGAGI. CDR3: CASSYSMAGGLYEQYF. Here the CDR3 DNA reads TGTGCCAGCAGTTACTCGATGGCGGGCGGACTCTACGAGCAGTACTTC.

This chain uses TRBV10-3 with TRBJ1-3; 9 nucleotides match TRBD1. Germline values: CDR1 ENHRY, CDR2 SYGVKD. This CDR3 comprises 13 residues. V shed 6 bases, J shed 5 bases, and the junction held 2 bases outside the gene matches. The DNA of the CDR3 is TGTGCCATCAGCACAGGGGGCCGAAACACCATATATTTT. The encoded protein is CAISTGGRNTIYF.

This chain joins TRBV2 and TRBJ2-2; possibly TRBD2 for D (6 bases). CDR1 is SNHLY, CDR2 FYNNEI, per germline. V was shortened by 0 bases and J by 8 bases, with 13 bases between the two germline ends. The CDR3 extends over 15 amino acids. In DNA, the CDR3 is TGTGCCAGCAGTGAAGCCTTAGCGGTGAGGGGGGAGCTGTTTTTT. This encodes CASSEALAVRGELFF.

This sequence joins TRBV6-1 and TRBJ2-7; tentatively, D is TRBD1 (6 bases). Germline V gives CDR1 MNHNS, CDR2 SASEGT. Trimming left V 1 base short and J 1 base short, with 11 bases between. This CDR3 contains 15 residues. The CDR3 DNA sequence: TGTGCCAGCAGTGAAGGGCCGGGACAATCCTACGAGCAGTACTTC. Translated, it gives CASSEGPGQSYEQYF.

The CDR3 here is CASSLPGQGNTEAFF. CDR3 nucleotides: TGTGCCAGTAGTCTCCCGGGACAGGGGAACACTGAAGCTTTCTTT. V usage is TRBV19 and J usage is TRBJ1-1; 9 positions agree with TRBD1. Trimming removed 5 bases from V and 1 base from J; junction bases left unmatched: 5. Germline CDR1 LNHDA, CDR2 SQIVND (reference sequence). This CDR3 region has 15 residues.

This clone appeared a single time. The chain uses TRBV5-6 and TRBJ2-7; 13 bases agree with TRBD2. The CDR3 is 18 amino acids. The V segment lost 1 base and the J segment 1 base; nucleotides outside the gene matches: 8. Germline assignment: CDR1 SGHDT and CDR2 YYEEEE. The CDR3 loop is CASSLYRTSGGLSYEQYF. The CDR3 DNA follows: TGTGCCAGCAGCTTGTATCGGACTAGCGGGGGCCTGTCCTACGAGCAGTACTTC. The full variable domain, with the rest looked up from reference TRBV5-6 and TRBJ2-7, is DAGVTQSPTHLIKTRGQQVTLRCSPKSGHDTVSWYQQALGQGPQFIFQYYEEEERQRGNFPDRFSGHQFPNYSSELNVNALLLGDSALYLCASSLYRTSGGLSYEQYFGPGTRLTVT.

The V gene is TRBV6-5, the J gene TRBJ1-1, with D tentatively TRBD1 (6 bases). CDR3 length equals 13 residues. Germline CDR1 is MNHEY and CDR2 is SVGAGI. Trimming stripped 5 bases from V and 0 bases from J, with 7 bases between. Here the CDR3 reads CASSRTVNTEAFF. The DNA for the CDR3 is TGTGCCAGCAGTAGGACAGTGAACACTGAAGCTTTCTTT.

This chain links TRBV27 with TRBJ2-4, with TRBD1 identical over 8 bases. Germline CDR1 is MNHEY and CDR2 is SMNVEV (reference sequence). The J segment lost 0 bases and the V segment lost 6 bases, leaving 4 bases of the junction unmatched. The length of the CDR3 is 15 residues. The CDR3 here is CASRDRALAKNIQYF. For the CDR3, the DNA is TGTGCCAGCAGGGACAGGGCGCTAGCCAAAAACATTCAGTACTTC.